These 4 T cell receptor beta chains originate from one sample sequenced in a study of blood T cell repertoires in COVID-19. Libraries were prepared by immunoSEQ multiplex PCR; TCRdb keeps only in-frame clonotypes and omits some of them. The table shows over 65,000 clones, with around four fifths occurring only once. The sample comprised peripheral blood. The receptor set was obtained from an elderly man with active or convalescent COVID-19.

This rearrangement joins TRBV27 to TRBJ1-5; 9 bases agree with TRBD1. The CDR3 totals 13 residues. V dropped 6 bases and J dropped 8; count of bases not matched to a gene: 5. Germline V CDR1 and CDR2: MNHEY, SMNVEV (reference sequence). CDR3 sequence: CASRGQGLEPQHF. The DNA of the CDR3 is TGTGCCAGCAGGGGACAGGGTCTTGAGCCCCAGCATTTT.

This clone was detected once. J is TRBJ2-1 and V is TRBV18; 10 nucleotides agree with TRBD2. This CDR3 comprises 15 residues. Germline V gene sequence: CDR1 KGHSH, CDR2 LQKENI. J was trimmed by 6 bases and V by 1 base; bases with no gene match: 3. CDR3 DNA sequence: TGTGCCAGCTCACCACTAGCGGGAGGTTTCAATGAGCAGTTCTTC. Its protein is CASSPLAGGFNEQFF.

V is TRBV7-8 and J is TRBJ2-3; a possible D gene is TRBD2 (5 bases). The CDR3 extends over 15 amino acids. Trimming took off 1 base at V and 5 bases at J, with 13 bases between the two ends. Looked up from germline, CDR1 is SGHVS and CDR2 is FQNEAQ. CDR3 in amino acids: CASSLESGGRDTQYF. The CDR3 DNA reads TGTGCCAGCAGCTTAGAATCCGGAGGTCGAGATACGCAGTATTTT.

V gene TRBV25-1 combines with J gene TRBJ1-1; TRBD1 agrees at 7 bases. Germline V CDR1 and CDR2: MGHDK, SYGVNS. The CDR3 is made up of 13 amino acids. V shed 2 bases and J 10 bases; nucleotides not matched to a gene: 7. In DNA, the CDR3 is TGTGCCAGCAGTGAACCGACAGGGAGTCGAGCTTTCTTT. Its translation is CASSEPTGSRAFF. The full variable domain, completed using reference TRBV25-1 and TRBJ1-1, is EADIYQTPRYLVIGTGKKITLECSQTMGHDKMYWYQQDPGMELHLIHYSYGVNSTEKGDLSSESTVSRIRTEHFPLTLESARPSHTSQYLCASSEPTGSRAFFGQGTRLTVV.